This TCR beta chain was profiled in a study of PD-L1 blockade in urothelial cancer. Study as a whole: Blood analyses occurred 3 weeks (second dose) and 6 weeks post treatment start.

The data were produced by immunoSEQ multiplex PCR, yet TCRdb's version contains in-frame clones alone and is incomplete. Among some 60,000 clones listed, 86% were seen once. V lost 5 bases and J 1 base, leaving 12 bases between the germline ends. The CDR3 loop spans 14 amino acids. CDR1 and CDR2 from the germline V gene are KGHSH and LQKENI. The chain has TRBV18 and TRBJ2-7, with no clear D. This material consisted of PBMCs, taken around atezolizumab (anti-PD-L1) treatment. The receptor was isolated from a man aged 45 to 65 with urothelial cancer. The chain's CDR3 is CASSSTAYSYEQYF. CDR3 DNA sequence: TGTGCCAGCTCAAGTACAGCCTATTCCTACGAGCAGTACTTC.